This T cell receptor (beta chain) was sequenced in a study of blood T cell repertoires in COVID-19 (dated by TCRdb to 2019 to 2021). The study in broad terms: Samples from collaborators originated in the United States, Italy and Spain and spanned both the acute and convalescent phases of COVID-19. The prospective study material was composed of cDNA or gDNA derived from T cells, B-cell-depleted T cells, or PBMCs. Subjects who had been exposed to COVID-19, were actively infected with it, or had recovered from it provided the deeply sampled blood TCRbeta repertoires that made up the dataset. The repertoires were made available in a free public database intended to serve as a resource for research on the immune response to SARS-CoV-2. The samples were drawn from two sources: the first 160 participants of the ongoing ImmuneRACE study, and some 1,300 subjects contributed by 6 global collaborators. A de-identified subject ID, COVID-19 status, age in years and sex were almost always included in the sample metadata. Where HLA class I and class II types were available, the types were taken from metadata supplied by the sample provider, not from assay-based typing. On the study overall, not on this receptor specifically: Clinical and demographic metadata were provided uncurated, with the amount varying by source and participant.

TCRbeta CDR3 regions were amplified from genomic DNA by means of the immunoSEQ Assay, a bias-controlled multiplex PCR. As for how the authors treated the data: Nucleated cell counts per sample were estimated from amplification of reference gene primers within the assay. To quantify the absolute abundance of each unique TCRbeta CDR3 rearrangement, sequence reads were collapsed and filtered. For each sample, productive Simpson clonality was calculated by taking the square root of Simpson's diversity index across productive rearrangements. TCRdb took over this immuneACCESS table, retaining in-frame rearrangements with V and J assigned. Such tables are incomplete; in checked studies, under half of the missing clones stem from an unresolved V gene, and the remainder is unexplained. D and trimming come from the DNA, and the V and J calls and clone size come from that table. The sample data list more than 250,000 clones, and around 87% of these were observed just once. The ten largest clones represent 1% of the sample.

With respect to this clone: The target of this receptor is not known. Nothing much larger sits one base from this clone, and base qualities are not available.

V trim: 5 bases; J trim: 2 bases; unmatched bases: 11. Inclusive of the bounding cysteine and phenylalanine, the CDR3 is 16 residues long. The read is trimmed to its CDR3 DNA, 48 bases read in frame from base 1. CDR1 SGHRS and CDR2 YFSETQ were looked up in the germline V gene. Whole blood was collected in K2EDTA tubes by collaborating institutions according to the institutions' own protocols. For TCRbeta analysis, collaborators shipped samples in one of three forms: frozen whole blood, isolated PBMCs, or DNA extracted from either of those sample types. This chain joins TRBV5-1 to TRBJ2-5, and TRBD2 matches 8 of the central bases. Sequencing was carried out using peripheral blood. The TCR comes from a man aged 45-60 years with active or convalescent COVID-19. The CDR3 amino acid sequence is: CASSPSSLAGQETQYF. The nucleotide sequence reads TGCGCCAGCAGTCCGTCTTCCTTAGCGGGACAAGAGACCCAGTACTTC.